Presented here are 20 T cell receptor beta chains from one specimen sequenced in a study of cytomegalovirus exposure and HLA in healthy donors. 60 Vbeta and 13 Jbeta primers were used in PCR. TCRdb's table, derived via immunoSEQ multiplex PCR, lists solely in-frame clones and lacks some. The sample consists of roughly 160,000 clones, around 73% of them appearing once. Sequencing used PBMCs. The receptors derive from a woman aged 18-29 years in good health and CMV-seropositive.

The chain employs TRBV5-1 and TRBJ2-3; weak D call: TRBD1 (6 bases). CDR1 is SGHRS, CDR2 YFSETQ, per germline. The CDR3 runs 15 residues. V lost 3 bases to trimming and J lost 6 bases, with 17 bases between them. The DNA of the CDR3 is TGCGCCAGCAGCTCCGAGGGGGTTCGAGCGGATACGCAGTATTTT. It specifies CASSSEGVRADTQYF.

The V and J genes are TRBV4-3 and TRBJ1-1, with unresolved D. This CDR3 is built from 13 residues. CDR1 LGHNA and CDR2 YSLEER come from the germline V gene. Trimming removed 3 bases from V and 10 bases from J, with 15 bases in between. Here the CDR3 DNA reads TGCGCCAGCAGCCAGTCCGGGTATAGCTTAGCTTTCTTT. Amino acid sequence: CASSQSGYSLAFF.

The chain employs TRBV4-1 and TRBJ2-5; a possible D gene is TRBD2 (5 bases). The CDR3 contains 18 residues. Germline CDR1 reads MGHRA; CDR2 reads YSYEKL. The ends were cut back, 1 base at V and 2 bases at J, with 20 bases in the middle. The CDR3 loop reads CASSQAPTFTRAQETQYF. CDR3 nucleotides: TGCGCCAGCAGCCAAGCGCCGACTTTCACGAGGGCTCAAGAGACCCAGTACTTC.

This clone was counted a single time. V is TRBV9 and J is TRBJ2-2; D gene uncertain. Germline CDR1 is SGDLS and CDR2 is YYNGEE. This CDR3 has 14 amino acids. V lost 3 bases and J lost 1, with 7 bases in between. The CDR3 DNA is TGTGCCAGCAGCGGGAACAGGAACACCGGGGAGCTGTTTTTT. Its protein is CASSGNRNTGELFF.

The J gene is TRBJ1-5, the V gene TRBV2; unclear D gene. The CDR3 length is 12 residues. V was cut by 3 bases and J by 6 bases, with 6 bases left in between. Germline V gives CDR1 SNHLY, CDR2 FYNNEI. The CDR3: CASSERGQPQHF. The CDR3 coding sequence is TGTGCCAGCAGTGAGCGAGGTCAGCCCCAGCATTTT.

This clone was detected only a few times. The genes are TRBV12-5 and TRBJ2-1, with a possible D match to TRBD2 (7 bases). The V end lost 6 bases, the J end lost 0 bases, and 9 bases lay between the germline ends. Germline V gene lookup returns CDR1 LGHNT and CDR2 FRNRAP. There are 14 residues in the CDR3. The CDR3 sequence: CASGRGGSYNEQFF. The DNA for the CDR3 is TGTGCTAGTGGAAGGGGGGGCTCCTACAATGAGCAGTTCTTC. Full variable domain (missing parts from reference TRBV12-5 and TRBJ2-1): DARVTQTPRHKVTEMGQEVTMRCQPILGHNTVFWYRQTMMQGLELLAYFRNRAPLDDSGMPKDRFSAEMPDATLATLKIQPSEPRDSAVYFCASGRGGSYNEQFFGPGTRLTVL.

The chain joins TRBV30 to TRBJ2-7; 9 bases align to TRBD1. Germline V gene lookup returns CDR1 GTSNPN and CDR2 SVGIG (reference sequence). Trimming at V came to 2 bases and at J to 2 bases, leaving 4 bases not matched to a gene. The CDR3 runs to 14 residues. The CDR3 reads CAWSIGTGPYEQYF. The DNA of the CDR3 is TGTGCCTGGAGTATCGGGACAGGGCCCTACGAGCAGTACTTC.

This clone has a handful of counts. CDR3 region: CASSHRTSSGEQYF. CDR3 in DNA: TGTGCCAGCAGTCACCGCACTTCTTCGGGGGAGCAGTACTTC. The V and J genes are TRBV27 and TRBJ2-7; weak D call: TRBD2 (5 bases). The CDR3 spans 14 residues. Trimming took 5 bases from V and 7 from J, leaving 18 bases between them. Germline CDR1 and CDR2: MNHEY and SMNVEV (reference sequence).

Details on this clone: The conserved final phenylalanine or tryptophan is absent from the CDR3, which likely points to a read error. Here the CDR3 DNA reads TGCGCCAGCACCCCACGCTCGACAGGGACCGGGGAGCTGTTTTCT. Its protein product is CASTPRSTGTGELFS. The chain joins TRBV5-1 to TRBJ2-2; 7 nucleotides agree with TRBD1. The CDR3 has 15 amino acids. Germline V gene data show CDR1 as SGHRS and CDR2 as YFSETQ. V gave up 6 bases and J gave up 5 bases; unmatched junction bases: 10.

The chain has TRBV10-3 and TRBJ2-3; tentatively, D is TRBD1 (6 bases). The germline CDR1 and CDR2 sequences are ENHRY and SYGVKD. Trimming left V 2 bases short and J 3 bases short, with 6 bases between. The length of the CDR3 is 13 residues. The CDR3 sequence is CAISEDRTDTQYF. The CDR3 DNA sequence: TGTGCCATCAGTGAGGACAGGACAGATACGCAGTATTTT.

V usage is TRBV5-5 and J usage is TRBJ1-6; the match to TRBD1 covers 7 bases. The CDR3 loop spans 16 amino acids. The V segment lost 4 bases and the J segment 0 bases; nucleotides outside the gene matches: 4. From germline, CDR1 is SGHKS and CDR2 YYEKEE (reference sequence). CDR3 DNA: TGTGCCAGCAGCCGCCGGGACAGCTCCTATAATTCACCCCTCCACTTT. Amino acid sequence: CASSRRDSSYNSPLHF.

This chain links TRBV14 with TRBJ2-7, with 7 bases lining up with TRBD1. CDR3 length equals 15 residues. The germline V gene encodes CDR1 SGHDN and CDR2 FVKESK. Trimming at V came to 0 bases and at J to 2 bases, leaving 4 bases not matched to a gene. CDR3 amino acids: CASSQDRGTAYEQYF. The CDR3 nucleotides read TGTGCCAGCAGCCAAGATAGGGGGACAGCCTACGAGCAGTACTTC.

The chain links TRBV7-9 to TRBJ1-6; D is undetermined. Germline-derived CDR1 and CDR2 are SEHNR and FQNEAQ (reference sequence). The CDR3 is made up of 14 amino acids. V gave up 1 base and J gave up 8 bases, with 9 bases separating them. CDR3 in amino acids: CASSLGFRDSPLHF. Here the CDR3 DNA reads TGTGCCAGCAGCTTAGGGTTTAGAGATTCACCCCTCCACTTT.

The V and J genes are TRBV7-2 and TRBJ1-1; 7 nucleotides align to TRBD1. The germline V gene has CDR1 SGHTA and CDR2 FQGNSA. This CDR3 comprises 16 residues. Unmatched junction bases numbered 4, after V lost 0 bases and J lost 0 bases. The CDR3 loop is CASSLATDRLNTEAFF. CDR3 nucleotides: TGTGCCAGCAGCTTAGCAACGGACAGGCTGAACACTGAAGCTTTCTTT.

This sequence joins TRBV6-5 and TRBJ1-5; no clear D gene. Germline CDR1 MNHEY, CDR2 SVGAGI. This CDR3 is 12 amino acids long. Trimming removed 6 bases from V and 11 bases from J, with 14 bases in between. CDR3 amino acids: CASRDDGMAQHF. The CDR3 DNA reads TGTGCCAGCAGGGACGACGGGATGGCCCAGCATTTT.

Only one count was recorded for this clone. This chain links TRBV15 with TRBJ2-3; 7 nucleotides agree with TRBD1. Germline V lookup: CDR1 LNHNV, CDR2 YYDKDF (reference sequence). The V and J ends lost 1 base and 2 bases, in that order; junction bases with no gene match: 3. CDR3 length: 15 amino acids. CDR3 nucleotide sequence: TGTGCCACCAGCAGAGGGGGGACAGTCACAGATACGCAGTATTTT. Translating gives CATSRGGTVTDTQYF. Combining the CDR3 with reference TRBV15 and TRBJ2-3 gives the whole variable domain DAMVIQNPRYQVTQFGKPVTLSCSQTLNHNVMYWYQQKSSQAPKLLFHYYDKDFNNEADTPDNFQSRRPNTSFCFLDIRSPGLGDTAMYLCATSRGGTVTDTQYFGPGTRLTVL.

The V and J genes are TRBV19 and TRBJ1-1; maybe TRBD1 (5 bases). V was shortened by 2 bases and J by 11 bases, with 9 bases between the two germline ends. This CDR3 spans 11 amino acids. CDR1 is LNHDA, CDR2 SQIVND, per germline (reference sequence). CDR3 sequence reads: CASSIMGGAFF. CDR3 nucleotide sequence: TGTGCCAGTAGTATAATGGGGGGGGCTTTCTTT.

V and J are TRBV14 and TRBJ1-4; D remains ambiguous. The CDR3 consists of 16 residues. Trimming stripped 3 bases from V and 6 bases from J, with 17 bases between. CDR1 SGHDN and CDR2 FVKESK come from the germline V gene. CDR3 DNA: TGTGCCAGCAGCCAGGGTGTAACGAGGGTTGATGAAAAACTGTTTTTT. Translation: CASSQGVTRVDEKLFF.

The chain has TRBV5-8 and TRBJ2-5, with TRBD1 matching 9 bases. Germline lookup yields CDR1 SGHTS and CDR2 YDEGEE. The CDR3 is 15 amino acids. J was trimmed by 4 bases and V by 0 bases; bases with no gene match: 4. This CDR3 is CASSLGTGEGETQYF. CDR3 coding DNA: TGTGCCAGCAGCTTGGGGACAGGGGAAGGAGAGACCCAGTACTTC.

The genes are TRBV6-5 and TRBJ1-5; D possibly corresponds to TRBD1 (6 bases). The CDR3 runs to 14 residues. Trimming pared 5 bases from V and 4 bases from J, leaving 12 bases between. CDR1 and CDR2 (germline): MNHEY, SVGAGI. The CDR3 reads CASSPGTSNQPQHF. In DNA, the CDR3 is TGTGCCAGCAGTCCCGGGACAAGTAATCAGCCCCAGCATTTT.